This passage covers 2 T cell receptor beta chains from one sample sequenced in a study of vaccination effects on CD4 cells after COVID-19. Isolation of CD4+ T cells took place after ten to eleven days of culture. Clones were read by immunoSEQ multiplex PCR, and TCRdb kept only the in-frame ones, dropping some. There are 40,000 to 60,000 clones in the sample; approximately 81% occur only once, and approximately 8.6% lies in the top ten. Antigens for these TCRs are unknown. This specimen was CD4+ T cells from PBMCs cultured without peptide, taken before COVID-19 vaccination. The receptors stem from a human donor who had a prior SARS-CoV-2 infection.

Only one count was recorded for this clone. The V and J genes are TRBV5-4 and TRBJ1-2; the D gene is possibly TRBD1 (5 bases). V lost 1 base and J 4 bases, leaving 14 bases between the germline ends. Germline CDR1 reads SGHNT; CDR2 reads YYREEE (reference sequence). The CDR3 covers 15 residues. The CDR3 here is CASSLQPGQGYGYTF. In nucleotides, the CDR3 is TGTGCCAGCAGCTTGCAGCCAGGGCAGGGCTATGGCTACACCTTC.

V and J are TRBV2 and TRBJ2-3; the match to TRBD2 covers 7 bases. Germline values: CDR1 SNHLY, CDR2 FYNNEI. V lost 6 bases to trimming and J lost 4 bases; unmatched junction nucleotides: 7. This CDR3 has 14 amino acids. The CDR3 spells CASSGWTRPDTQYF. The DNA for the CDR3 is TGTGCCAGCAGCGGCTGGACTAGACCAGATACGCAGTATTTT.